Below are 5 T cell receptor beta chains sequenced from a single sample in a study of T cell changes during pregnancy in multiple sclerosis. Generated by immunoSEQ multiplex PCR, the TCRdb table keeps only in-frame clones and is missing some. The sample yields about 100,000 clones, about nine tenths seen once. Material: peripheral blood, obtained in the second trimester of pregnancy. These receptors originate from a female donor in good health, enrolled as a control in a pregnancy study.

This clone was observed once. The chain is built from TRBV7-2 and TRBJ1-2; D is possibly TRBD1 (6 bases). Between the trimmed V and J ends, which lost 5 bases and 4 bases, there was a span of 14 bases. Germline values: CDR1 SGHTA, CDR2 FQGNSA. The CDR3 totals 14 residues. CDR3: CASSLQGVGYGYTF. The CDR3 DNA reads as TGTGCCAGCAGCCTACAGGGAGTTGGCTATGGCTACACCTTC.

In DNA form, the CDR3 reads TGTGCCAGCAGCTTAGCCCCGGGAGCCTACGAGCAGTACTTC. Amino acids: CASSLAPGAYEQYF. The gene calls are TRBV7-2 and TRBJ2-7; a possible D gene is TRBD2 (6 bases). Trimming cost V 0 bases and J 2 bases, with 8 bases left between them. Germline assignment: CDR1 SGHTA and CDR2 FQGNSA. The CDR3 totals 14 residues.

V gene TRBV7-2 combines with J gene TRBJ2-7, with TRBD1 as a possible D gene (6 bases). Germline V gene sequence: CDR1 SGHTA, CDR2 FQGNSA. V lost 7 bases to trimming and J lost 0 bases, with 13 bases between them. This CDR3 spans 14 amino acids. CDR3 sequence (DNA): TGTGCCAGCAAGATGACAGGACTCTCCTACGAGCAGTACTTC. It codes for CASKMTGLSYEQYF.

This clone was seen a single time. The chain has TRBV27 and TRBJ1-1; D unresolved. The CDR3 is 15 residues long. Trimming took off 0 bases at V and 1 base at J, with 9 bases between the two ends. CDR1 and CDR2 from the germline V gene are MNHEY and SMNVEV (reference sequence). The CDR3, as DNA: TGTGCCAGCAGTTTATCGGGCGGGAGGAACACTGAAGCTTTCTTT. It translates to CASSLSGGRNTEAFF.

The chain employs TRBV18 and TRBJ1-1, with D unclear. CDR3 size: 14 residues. V was pared by 3 bases and J by 1 base, with 9 bases between. Germline values: CDR1 KGHSH, CDR2 LQKENI. For the CDR3, the DNA is TGTGCCAGCTCACCGCTTGACACGAACACTGAAGCTTTCTTT. Translated, it gives CASSPLDTNTEAFF.